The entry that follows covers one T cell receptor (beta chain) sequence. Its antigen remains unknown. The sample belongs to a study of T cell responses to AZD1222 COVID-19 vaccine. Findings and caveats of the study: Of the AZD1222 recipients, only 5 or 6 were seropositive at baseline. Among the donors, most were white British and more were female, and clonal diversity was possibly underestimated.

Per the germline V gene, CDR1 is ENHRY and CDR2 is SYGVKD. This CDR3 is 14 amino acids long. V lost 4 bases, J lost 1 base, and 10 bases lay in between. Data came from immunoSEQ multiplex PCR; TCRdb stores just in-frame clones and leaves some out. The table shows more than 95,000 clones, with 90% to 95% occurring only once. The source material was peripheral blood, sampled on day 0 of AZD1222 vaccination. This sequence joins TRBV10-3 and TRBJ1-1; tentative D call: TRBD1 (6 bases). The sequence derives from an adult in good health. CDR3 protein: CAISVGGGNTEAFF. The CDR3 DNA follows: TGTGCCATCAGTGTTGGGGGCGGGAACACTGAAGCTTTCTTT.